Following are 2 T cell receptor beta chains from one sample sequenced in a study of memory CD4+ T cells and cytomegalovirus serostatus. The sort gate was single viable CD3+CD4+CD8-CD45RO+ cells for memory CD4+ T cells. Method: immunoSEQ multiplex PCR; TCRdb's copy keeps in-frame clones and lacks some. Here the sample spans tens of thousands of clones, about 80% being singletons. What was sequenced was memory CD4+ T cells from blood. The receptors originated from an adult in good health and CMV-seronegative.

The CDR3 nucleotides read TGTGCCAGCAGCCAAGATCAGGCCCCCCGGAGGGCTGGCAATGAGCAGTTCTTC. It is translated as CASSQDQAPRRAGNEQFF. The chain combines TRBV4-2 with TRBJ2-1; possible D gene TRBD2, 6 bases. The CDR3 totals 18 residues. V was trimmed by 0 bases and J by 6 bases, leaving 21 bases between them. Germline loops: CDR1 LGHNA, CDR2 YNFKEQ.

V is TRBV29-1 and J is TRBJ1-2, with 7 bases aligning to TRBD1. J lost 5 bases, V lost 7 bases, and 10 bases had no gene match. The CDR3 loop spans 13 amino acids. The germline V gene has CDR1 SQVTM and CDR2 ANQGSEA. CDR3 coding DNA: TGCAGCGGGACCCCAGGGGGGGGTTATGGCTACACCTTC. Its protein is CSGTPGGGYGYTF.